Detailed here is one T cell receptor beta chain. The target antigen is unknown. This entry belongs to a study of shared clonotypes between healthy human individuals. Study-wide results and caveats: Relative to clonotypes present in all four donors, those not shared had lower generation probabilities.

Produced via immunoSEQ multiplex PCR; TCRdb's table is partial and in-frame only. The sample contains under 350,000 clones, around nine tenths of which appear only once. Sequencing used memory CD8+ T cells sorted from blood. As to subset: CD45RO+ cells pooled with CCR7-negative TemRA cells. This TCR was recovered from a man in his late teens or twenties in good health.

The CDR3 spells CASSVDGISYEQYF. CDR3 sequence (DNA): TGTGCCAGCAGCGTGGACGGTATCTCCTACGAGCAGTACTTC. This chain uses TRBV5-5 with TRBJ2-7; no definite D call. Germline CDR1 SGHKS, CDR2 YYEKEE (reference sequence). The V and J ends lost 4 bases and 0 bases respectively, with 11 bases between them. The CDR3 spans 14 residues.